The 2 T cell receptor beta chains below were found in one sample sequenced in a study of cytomegalovirus exposure and HLA in healthy donors. Vbeta (60) and Jbeta (13) primers were used in the PCR. Produced via immunoSEQ multiplex PCR; TCRdb's table is partial and in-frame only. The sample records around 180,000 clones, around four fifths being singletons. The sequenced material came from PBMCs. The receptors stem from a woman in her thirties or forties in good health and CMV-seronegative.

The V gene is TRBV10-1, the J gene TRBJ2-7; 10 positions match TRBD1. Trimming removed 4 bases from V and 2 bases from J; junction bases left unmatched: 5. Germline CDR1 reads WNHNN; CDR2 reads SYGVQD (reference sequence). The CDR3 consists of 15 residues. The CDR3 sequence is CASSGRDRGPYEQYV. Here the CDR3 DNA reads TGCGCCAGCAGTGGAAGGGACAGGGGACCCTACGAGCAGTACGTC.

This clone has only one observation. The chain carries TRBV30 and TRBJ2-5; D is unresolved. TRBJ2-7 explains the end of the DNA better; the J call may be wrong. Germline CDR1 and CDR2: GTSNPN and SVGIG (reference sequence). The CDR3 has 14 residues. CDR3: CAWSVRRIGNEQYF. Here the CDR3 DNA reads TGTGCCTGGAGTGTACGCAGGATCGGCAACGAGCAGTACTTC.